This TCR beta chain was observed in a study of T cell responses to AZD1222 COVID-19 vaccine. General study points: Within unmutated variant regions lay the reported targets of nearly half of spike-specific TCRs. Clonal diversity was possibly underestimated, and the donors were mostly white British, with more females. At baseline, seropositivity was found in only a handful of AZD1222 recipients.

Here immunoSEQ multiplex PCR was the method, and the copy in TCRdb shows in-frame clones only, minus some. In the table there are about 180,000 clones, about 91% of which are singletons. Notes on this clone: Its target is unknown.

This TCR was sampled from an adult who received the AZD1222 COVID-19 vaccine. The sequencing used peripheral blood, collected 28 days after the second AZD1222 dose.

The CDR3 is CASSSGLAGSTDTQYF. CDR3 coding DNA: TGTGCCAGCAGCTCGGGACTAGCGGGAAGCACAGATACGCAGTATTTT. This chain connects TRBV7-2 to TRBJ2-3; 13 nucleotides align to TRBD2. The V and J ends lost 4 bases and 0 bases, in that order; junction bases with no gene match: 1. The CDR3 runs 16 residues. CDR1 SGHTA and CDR2 FQGNSA come from the germline V gene.